A single sample gave rise to the 7 T cell receptor beta chains below, sequenced in a study of cytomegalovirus exposure and HLA in healthy donors. Vbeta (60) and Jbeta (13) primers were used in the PCR. The assay was immunoSEQ multiplex PCR, and TCRdb's table has in-frame clones only and misses some. Altogether approximately 200,000 clones are present, roughly four fifths being singletons, with the ten largest covering about 1.9%. The sequenced sample was PBMCs. These receptors were obtained from a man younger than 45 in good health and CMV-seronegative.

The chain uses TRBV5-1 and TRBJ2-7; tentative D call: TRBD2 (5 bases). The V gene's germline CDR1 is SGHRS and CDR2 YFSETQ. This CDR3 region has 15 residues. V lost 0 bases and J lost 0, with 10 bases in between. The CDR3 nucleotides read TGCGCCAGCAGCTTGGCGGCGGGTGCCTCCTACGAGCAGTACTTC. Translation: CASSLAAGASYEQYF.

This clone occurred a few times. The chain combines TRBV28 with TRBJ1-5, with a possible D match to TRBD1 (6 bases). This CDR3 spans 14 amino acids. Per the germline V gene, CDR1 is MDHEN and CDR2 is SYDVKM. Trimming removed 10 bases from V and 2 bases from J, with 15 bases in between. CDR3 coding DNA: TGTGCCACCACATCACAGGGTGGCAATCAGCCCCAGCATTTT. It codes for CATTSQGGNQPQHF.

V and J are TRBV11-2 and TRBJ2-7, with 10 nucleotides matching TRBD2. V gave up 6 bases and J gave up 2 bases; unmatched junction bases: 7. The CDR3 runs to 15 residues. CDR1 is SGHAT, CDR2 FQNNGV, per germline. The CDR3: CASSGGLAYTYEQYF. CDR3 in DNA: TGTGCCAGCAGTGGGGGACTAGCGTATACCTACGAGCAGTACTTC.

This clone was counted a few times. This rearrangement joins TRBV5-1 to TRBJ2-7; 7 bases line up with TRBD2. V dropped 1 base and J dropped 1; count of bases not matched to a gene: 5. The germline V gene encodes CDR1 SGHRS and CDR2 YFSETQ. The CDR3 extends over 15 amino acids. The CDR3 sequence is CASSLISGTSYEQYF. DNA for the CDR3: TGCGCCAGCAGCTTGATAAGCGGGACTTCCTACGAGCAGTACTTC.

The CDR3 here is CASTSGSYEQYF. CDR3 coding DNA: TGTGCCAGCACCTCAGGCTCCTACGAGCAGTACTTC. The rearrangement uses TRBV6-5 and TRBJ2-7, with D unclear. CDR1 is MNHEY, CDR2 SVGAGI, per germline. This CDR3 has 12 residues. V lost 7 bases to trimming and J lost 0 bases, with 7 bases between them.

V and J are TRBV25-1 and TRBJ2-7, with 11 positions matching TRBD2. This CDR3 spans 16 amino acids. V lost 8 bases, J lost 0 bases, and 9 bases stayed unmatched. Germline CDR1 reads MGHDK; CDR2 reads SYGVNS. In DNA form, the CDR3 reads TGTGCCAGCTCTTGGACTAGCGGGCCCAGCTCCTACGAGCAGTACTTC. It yields the protein CASSWTSGPSSYEQYF.

The chain carries TRBV11-1 and TRBJ2-2, with 10 bases aligning to TRBD2. The CDR3 extends over 18 amino acids. Per the germline V gene, CDR1 is SGHAT and CDR2 is FQDESV (reference sequence). After removal of 5 bases from V and 3 bases from J, the junction contained 12 bases not matched to a gene. This CDR3 is CASSQSRAGGPHTGELFF. The CDR3 bases are TGTGCCAGCAGCCAATCTCGAGCGGGAGGGCCGCACACCGGGGAGCTGTTTTTT.